The 30 T cell receptor beta chains in this list originate from one sample, sequenced in a study of blood T cell repertoires in COVID-19. Sequencing used immunoSEQ multiplex PCR; TCRdb keeps in-frame clones, though not all of them. The table lists 200,000 or so clones, 60% to 80% of them singletons, with roughly 17% in the top ten. The sample was peripheral blood. These receptors were collected from a man aged 55 to 70 with active or convalescent COVID-19.

The chain recombines TRBV27 with TRBJ2-3, with 10 positions matching TRBD1. The CDR3 loop spans 18 amino acids. Germline CDR1 is MNHEY and CDR2 is SMNVEV (reference sequence). The V gene end was trimmed by 4 bases and the J gene end by 3 bases; junction bases not matched to a gene: 13. CDR3 amino acids: CASSSRDRGPPVTDTQYF. CDR3 nucleotide sequence: TGTGCCAGCAGTTCCCGGGACAGGGGACCTCCTGTAACAGATACGCAGTATTTT.

This clone appeared a single time. The chain recombines TRBV9 with TRBJ2-5, with D perhaps matching TRBD2 (6 bases). Looked up from germline, CDR1 is SGDLS and CDR2 is YYNGEE. This CDR3 spans 16 amino acids. V was clipped by 1 base and J by 5 bases, with 18 bases between them. CDR3 residues: CASSVNWGERAETQYF. CDR3 DNA sequence: TGTGCCAGCAGCGTAAATTGGGGGGAGCGGGCGGAGACCCAGTACTTC.

The gene calls are TRBV27 and TRBJ2-7; a possible D gene is TRBD1 (7 bases). The CDR3 runs to 16 residues. Germline CDR1 and CDR2: MNHEY and SMNVEV (reference sequence). V was trimmed by 2 bases and J by 4 bases, leaving 18 bases between them. The CDR3 bases are TGTGCCAGCAGTTTAAGATCTAGGGGGCGGGATTACGAGCAGTACTTC. Translating it yields CASSLRSRGRDYEQYF.

This chain joins TRBV6-6 and TRBJ1-5, with D maybe TRBD1 (5 bases). V lost 5 bases and J lost 1, with 12 bases in between. Germline V lookup: CDR1 MNHNY, CDR2 SVGAGI (reference sequence). This CDR3 spans 15 amino acids. Here the CDR3 DNA reads TGTGCCAGCAGTAGAGAAGGGGCCAGCAATCAGCCCCAGCATTTT. This encodes CASSREGASNQPQHF.

This chain joins TRBV7-3 and TRBJ1-3; D is perhaps TRBD1 (6 bases). Between the trimmed V and J ends, which lost 1 base and 4 bases, there was a span of 20 bases. CDR3 size: 18 residues. Germline CDR1 is SGHTA and CDR2 is FQGTGA. CDR3 loop: CASSLIPSAGVHGNTIYF. The CDR3, as DNA: TGTGCCAGCAGCTTAATCCCCTCCGCAGGGGTGCACGGAAACACCATATATTTT. The full variable domain, completed using reference TRBV7-3 and TRBJ1-3, is GAGVSQTPSNKVTEKGKYVELRCDPISGHTALYWYRQSLGQGPEFLIYFQGTGAADDSGLPNDRFFAVRPEGSVSTLKIQRTERGDSAVYLCASSLIPSAGVHGNTIYFGEGSWLTVV.

The chain is built from TRBV7-6 and TRBJ1-1; the D is unclear. The CDR3 extends over 11 amino acids. Between the trimmed V and J ends, which lost 5 bases and 10 bases, there was a span of 11 bases. The germline CDR1 and CDR2 sequences are SGHVS and FNYEAQ. This CDR3 is CASSPALGAFF. The DNA for the CDR3 is TGTGCCAGCAGCCCCGCACTTGGAGCTTTCTTT.

This chain uses TRBV29-1 with TRBJ1-2; TRBD1 matches at 8 bases. Trimming removed 2 bases from V and 5 bases from J; junction bases left unmatched: 13. The germline V gene encodes CDR1 SQVTM and CDR2 ANQGSEA. This CDR3 has 16 amino acids. The CDR3 loop is CSVESRGQFSQYGYTF. The DNA for the CDR3 is TGCAGCGTTGAATCCAGGGGGCAATTCAGCCAATATGGCTACACCTTC.

V is TRBV29-1 and J is TRBJ1-2; TRBD1 matches at 8 bases. The CDR3 is 13 residues long. Looked up from germline, CDR1 is SQVTM and CDR2 is ANQGSEA. V was clipped by 7 bases and J by 7 bases; unmatched bases: 11. The CDR3 DNA reads as TGCAGCGCCGGGCTACAGGGGGAGGGTGGCTACACCTTC. Amino acids: CSAGLQGEGGYTF.

This clone has only one observation. J is TRBJ1-2 and V is TRBV20-1, with 7 bases matching TRBD1. CDR1 DFQATT and CDR2 SNEGSKA come from the germline V gene (reference sequence). With 6 bases clipped from V and 12 bases from J, the junction kept 7 bases outside the gene matches. The CDR3 covers 10 residues. The CDR3 region is CSAPRQGHTF. CDR3 nucleotide sequence: TGCAGTGCCCCTAGACAGGGCCACACCTTC.

The V call is TRBV28, the J call TRBJ2-7; TRBD1 matches at 8 bases. The germline gives CDR1 MDHEN, CDR2 SYDVKM. J lost 3 bases, V lost 7 bases, and 11 bases had no gene match. The CDR3 extends over 15 amino acids. The CDR3 DNA reads as TGTGCCAGCATGACCTTGGCAGGGGGCGACTACGAGCAGTACTTC. It encodes CASMTLAGGDYEQYF.

The V gene is TRBV5-1, the J gene TRBJ2-7, with 7 nucleotides matching TRBD1. Germline V gives CDR1 SGHRS, CDR2 YFSETQ. CDR3 size: 15 residues. Trimming removed 2 bases from V and 1 base from J; junction bases left unmatched: 6. CDR3: CASSLKGGISYEQYF. For the CDR3, the DNA is TGCGCCAGCAGCTTAAAAGGGGGCATATCCTACGAGCAGTACTTC.

The V call is TRBV2, the J call TRBJ1-5; D is undetermined. Germline assignment: CDR1 SNHLY and CDR2 FYNNEI. The CDR3 runs to 14 residues. The germline V and J ends were trimmed by 1 base and 6 bases, with 10 bases remaining between them. CDR3 sequence: CASSEERVGQPQHF. The CDR3 DNA reads TGTGCCAGCAGTGAAGAGCGGGTGGGTCAGCCCCAGCATTTT.

The chain uses TRBV10-3 and TRBJ2-7, with TRBD2 matching over 9 bases. This CDR3 has 14 residues. Looked up from germline, CDR1 is ENHRY and CDR2 is SYGVKD. With V trimmed by 3 bases and J by 3 bases, 3 bases remained unmatched. The CDR3 DNA follows: TGTGCCATCAGTGATAGCGGGAGTGACTACGAGCAGTACTTC. Encoded protein: CAISDSGSDYEQYF.

The gene calls are TRBV7-2 and TRBJ2-3; possibly TRBD1 for D (6 bases). Germline values: CDR1 SGHTA, CDR2 FQGNSA. The CDR3 has 14 residues. V lost 5 bases to trimming and J lost 2 bases, with 11 bases between them. As DNA, the CDR3 is TGTGCCAGCAGCACAGGACAGCCCACAGATACGCAGTATTTT. This translates into CASSTGQPTDTQYF.

The chain uses TRBV29-1 and TRBJ1-2, with TRBD1 matching 7 bases. V gave up 6 bases and J gave up 2 bases; unmatched junction bases: 9. This CDR3 contains 14 residues. Germline CDR1 and CDR2: SQVTM and ANQGSEA. The CDR3: CSVVGGARNYGYTF. The CDR3 nucleotides are TGCAGCGTGGTAGGGGGCGCGCGGAACTATGGCTACACCTTC.

V and J are TRBV2 and TRBJ2-7; TRBD1 is a possible D gene (8 bases). The CDR3 is made up of 13 amino acids. V was cut by 6 bases and J by 7 bases, with 16 bases left in between. Per the germline V gene, CDR1 is SNHLY and CDR2 is FYNNEI. In DNA form, the CDR3 reads TGTGCCAGCAGGGGGGGGACAGGCGCAGAGCAGTACTTC. Amino acid sequence: CASRGGTGAEQYF. The entire variable domain, with the rest obtained from reference TRBV2 and TRBJ2-7, is as follows: EPEVTQTPSHQVTQMGQEVILRCVPISNHLYFYWYRQILGQKVEFLVSFYNNEISEKSEIFDDQFSVERPDGSNFTLKIRSTKLEDSAMYFCASRGGTGAEQYFGPGTRLTVT.

V is TRBV9 and J is TRBJ2-7; 8 bases map to TRBD2. Germline lookup yields CDR1 SGDLS and CDR2 YYNGEE. V trimming: 0 bases; J trimming: 4 bases; junction bases outside the gene matches: 6. The CDR3 is made up of 15 amino acids. CDR3: CASSVDVTSVYEQYF. The CDR3 DNA is TGTGCCAGCAGCGTAGACGTGACTAGCGTGTACGAGCAGTACTTC.

The chain links TRBV5-5 to TRBJ2-7; D not resolved. The germline gives CDR1 SGHKS, CDR2 YYEKEE (reference sequence). The CDR3 spans 13 residues. V shed 2 bases and J shed 0 bases, with 6 bases lying between them. CDR3 loop: CASSFESSYEQYF. The CDR3 coding sequence is TGTGCCAGCAGCTTCGAGAGCTCCTACGAGCAGTACTTC.

This chain links TRBV3-1 (or the pseudogene TRBV3-2) with TRBJ1-3; weak D call: TRBD1 (6 bases). Deletions cut 3 bases from V and 1 base from J, with 10 bases between. This CDR3 is 15 amino acids long. Germline V gene lookup returns CDR1 LGHDT and CDR2 YNNKEL (reference sequence). CDR3 amino acids: CASSHLGGSGNTIYF. CDR3 nucleotides: TGTGCCAGCAGCCACCTAGGGGGATCTGGAAACACCATATATTTT.

This clone was observed a few times. This sequence joins TRBV4-1 and TRBJ2-1, with D possibly TRBD2 on 5 matching bases. CDR1 MGHRA and CDR2 YSYEKL come from the germline V gene. This CDR3 region has 18 residues. Trimming stripped 1 base from V and 1 base from J, with 17 bases between. CDR3 residues: CASSQVDSGSASYNEQFF. The DNA of the CDR3 is TGCGCCAGCAGCCAAGTAGATTCGGGTAGCGCATCCTACAATGAGCAGTTCTTC.

V and J are TRBV7-3 and TRBJ2-1, with a possible D match to TRBD2 (5 bases). Germline CDR1 reads SGHTA; CDR2 reads FQGTGA. The CDR3 is made up of 15 amino acids. Trimming removed 2 bases at V and 7 bases at J, with 15 bases between. CDR3 DNA sequence: TGTGCCAGCAGCTTAGAGGGCCTCCGGCAGAATGAGCAGTTCTTC. Translation: CASSLEGLRQNEQFF.

The chain recombines TRBV18 with TRBJ2-5, with 8 bases aligning to TRBD1. The CDR3 has 14 amino acids. J was trimmed by 4 bases and V by 4 bases; bases with no gene match: 5. Germline V gives CDR1 KGHSH, CDR2 LQKENI. The CDR3 DNA follows: TGTGCCAGCTCACGTTCGGGACAGGCAGAGACCCAGTACTTC. Its protein product is CASSRSGQAETQYF.

This chain links TRBV7-6 with TRBJ2-2, with D perhaps matching TRBD2 (6 bases). The CDR3 totals 17 residues. CDR1 is SGHVS, CDR2 FNYEAQ, per germline. The ends were cut back, 1 base at V and 3 bases at J, with 15 bases in the middle. The CDR3 DNA reads as TGTGCCAGCAGCTTAGGGGAGGATCTCCAGTACACCGGGGAGCTGTTTTTT. Translated: CASSLGEDLQYTGELFF.

This clone was seen a single time. The chain links TRBV27 to TRBJ1-3, with a possible D match to TRBD1 (5 bases). CDR1 and CDR2 (germline): MNHEY, SMNVEV (reference sequence). V lost 5 bases and J lost 5, with 16 bases in between. The CDR3 extends over 15 amino acids. DNA of the CDR3: TGTGCCAGCAGTCCCATGGGACTGGGAAGAAACACCATATATTTT. This gives the protein CASSPMGLGRNTIYF.

The V and J genes are TRBV2 and TRBJ2-2; TRBD2 matches 9 bases. V was clipped by 4 bases and J by 3 bases; unmatched bases: 3. This CDR3 has 15 amino acids. Germline assignment: CDR1 SNHLY and CDR2 FYNNEI. Here the CDR3 reads CASSVLAGDTGELFF. Here the CDR3 DNA reads TGTGCCAGCAGTGTTTTAGCGGGAGACACCGGGGAGCTGTTTTTT. Based on the CDR3 plus reference TRBV2 and TRBJ2-2, the full variable domain is EPEVTQTPSHQVTQMGQEVILRCVPISNHLYFYWYRQILGQKVEFLVSFYNNEISEKSEIFDDQFSVERPDGSNFTLKIRSTKLEDSAMYFCASSVLAGDTGELFFGEGSRLTVL.

This clone was observed a handful of times. The CDR3 protein is CASSQDFSYGYTF. For the CDR3, the DNA is TGCGCCAGCAGCCAAGATTTTAGCTATGGCTACACCTTC. The rearrangement joins TRBV4-1 to TRBJ1-2; D remains unclear. V lost 0 bases to trimming and J lost 4 bases, with 6 bases between them. The CDR3 consists of 13 residues. Germline V gene lookup returns CDR1 MGHRA and CDR2 YSYEKL.

V and J are TRBV5-1 and TRBJ2-7, with 9 bases fitting TRBD2. V lost 0 bases and J lost 0; bases outside the gene matches: 7. The CDR3 covers 17 residues. CDR1 is SGHRS and CDR2 is YFSETQ in the germline V gene. The CDR3 is CASSLEVISGSSYEQYF. The CDR3 nucleotides read TGCGCCAGCAGCTTGGAGGTTATTAGCGGGAGCTCCTACGAGCAGTACTTC. The complete variable domain, with remaining parts taken from reference TRBV5-1 and TRBJ2-7, reads KAGVTQTPRYLIKTRGQQVTLSCSPISGHRSVSWYQQTPGQGLQFLFEYFSETQRNKGNFPGRFSGRQFSNSRSEMNVSTLELGDSALYLCASSLEVISGSSYEQYFGPGTRLTVT.

The chain carries TRBV12-3 or TRBV12-4 and TRBJ1-1; TRBD1 matches at 9 bases. This CDR3 is 13 amino acids long. J lost 8 bases, V lost 4 bases, and 5 bases had no gene match. CDR3 region: CASSSRDRVEAFF. The CDR3 nucleotides are TGTGCCAGCAGTTCCCGGGACAGGGTGGAAGCTTTCTTT.

The genes are TRBV7-2 and TRBJ2-1, with D perhaps TRBD1 (5 bases). Trimming took 1 base from V and 8 from J, leaving 18 bases between them. This CDR3 comprises 16 residues. Germline V lookup: CDR1 SGHTA, CDR2 FQGNSA. The CDR3 loop is CASSLGTTLLSYEQFF. The CDR3 DNA sequence: TGTGCCAGCAGCTTAGGGACAACCTTACTGAGCTATGAGCAGTTCTTC.

The gene calls are TRBV7-9 and TRBJ2-3; D is unclear. With 3 bases removed from V and 4 bases from J, the gap between germline ends came to 8 bases. The CDR3 runs to 13 residues. Germline V CDR1 and CDR2: SEHNR, FQNEAQ (reference sequence). CDR3 nucleotide sequence: TGTGCCAGCAGCTTGGCCCCTTCAGATACGCAGTATTTT. This encodes CASSLAPSDTQYF.